The text below deals with one T cell receptor beta chain. Its antigen is unknown. The same CDR3 is also encoded by other DNA sequences in this sample. These data are taken from a study of cytomegalovirus exposure and HLA in healthy donors. Findings and caveats of the study: The study recorded 164 TCR beta chains that were cytomegalovirus-associated. Association of a missense DCLRE1C variant with TCR beta V- and J-gene trimming was reported in a later analysis.

At the time of sampling, donors were nominally healthy, though unrecorded immune exposures were likely. In the PCR, 60 Vbeta and 13 Jbeta primers were used. Produced via immunoSEQ multiplex PCR; TCRdb's table is partial and in-frame only. This sample carries 200,000 to 250,000 clones, 85% to 90% of them seen once, and the ten largest clones take roughly 1.3%. Germline values: CDR1 LNHDA, CDR2 SQIVND (reference sequence). The V end was cut by 2 bases, the J end by 2 bases, with 4 bases between. The CDR3 has 13 residues. The J gene is TRBJ1-5, the V gene TRBV19, with no clear D. What was sequenced was PBMCs. This TCR came from a human donor in good health. CDR3 in DNA: TGTGCCAGTAGTATAACGGGCAATCAGCCCCAGCATTTT. Translation: CASSITGNQPQHF.